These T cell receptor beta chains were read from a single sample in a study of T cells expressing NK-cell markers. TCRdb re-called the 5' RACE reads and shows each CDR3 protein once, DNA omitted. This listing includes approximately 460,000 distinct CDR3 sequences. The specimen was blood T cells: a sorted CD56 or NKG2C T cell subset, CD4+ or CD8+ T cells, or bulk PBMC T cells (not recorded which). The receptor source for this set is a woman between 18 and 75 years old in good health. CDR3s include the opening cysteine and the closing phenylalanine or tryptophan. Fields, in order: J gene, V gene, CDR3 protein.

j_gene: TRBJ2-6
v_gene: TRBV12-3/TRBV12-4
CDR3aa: CASSSRISGANVLTF

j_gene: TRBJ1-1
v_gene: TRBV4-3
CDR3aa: CASSQGYGANTEAFF

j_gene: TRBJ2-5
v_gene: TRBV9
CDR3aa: CASSSRPEGFRETQYF

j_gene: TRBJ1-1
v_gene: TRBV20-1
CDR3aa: CSAGQGTEAFF

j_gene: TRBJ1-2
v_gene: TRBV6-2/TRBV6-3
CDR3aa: CASSYPWRRAYGYIF

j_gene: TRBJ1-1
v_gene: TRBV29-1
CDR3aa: CSVESGQDTEAFF

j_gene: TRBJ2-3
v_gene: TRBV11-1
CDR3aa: CASSRGAKSTDTQYF

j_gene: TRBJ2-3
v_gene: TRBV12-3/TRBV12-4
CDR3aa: CASSLAGQDTDTQYF

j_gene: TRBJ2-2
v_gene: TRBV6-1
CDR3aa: CASSQEGLRELFF

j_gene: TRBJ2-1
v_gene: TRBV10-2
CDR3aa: CASSERRSGGSYNEQFF

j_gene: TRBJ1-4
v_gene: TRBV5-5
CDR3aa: CASSAGQIDEKLFF

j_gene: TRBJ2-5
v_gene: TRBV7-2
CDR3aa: CASSSVGGETQYF

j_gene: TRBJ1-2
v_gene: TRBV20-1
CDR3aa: CSATGKGYGYTF

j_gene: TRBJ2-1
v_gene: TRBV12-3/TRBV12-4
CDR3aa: CASSLRPGPSPIFF

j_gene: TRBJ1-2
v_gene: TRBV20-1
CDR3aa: CSAKSRNYGYTF

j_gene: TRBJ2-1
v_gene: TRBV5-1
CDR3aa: CASSTRQNEQFF

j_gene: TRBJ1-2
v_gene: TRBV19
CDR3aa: CASGEGFGGYTF

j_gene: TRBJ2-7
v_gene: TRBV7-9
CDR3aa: CASSLGTSSAEQYF

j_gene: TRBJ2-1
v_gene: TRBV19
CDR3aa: CASGRAIEQFF

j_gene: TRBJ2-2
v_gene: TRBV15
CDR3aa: CATSRDRWGTGELFF

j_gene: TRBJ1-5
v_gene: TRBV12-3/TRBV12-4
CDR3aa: CASSLQGEGQPQHF

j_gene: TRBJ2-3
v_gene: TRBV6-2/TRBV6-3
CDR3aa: CASSYRLAGDTQYF

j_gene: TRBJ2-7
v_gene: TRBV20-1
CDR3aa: CSASMREGGVYEQYF

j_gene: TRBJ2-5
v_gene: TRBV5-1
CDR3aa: CASSQGQGPVRETQYF

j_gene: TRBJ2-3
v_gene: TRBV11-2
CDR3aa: CASSPWLAGVAPVDVQYF

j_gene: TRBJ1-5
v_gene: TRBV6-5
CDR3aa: CASSYTGEGNQPQHF

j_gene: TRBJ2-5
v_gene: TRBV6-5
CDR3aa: CASSYSITGGSGETQYF

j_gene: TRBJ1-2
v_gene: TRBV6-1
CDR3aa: CASSEPGGAYGYTF

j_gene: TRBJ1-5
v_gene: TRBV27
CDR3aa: CASSPTGGVRGQPQHF

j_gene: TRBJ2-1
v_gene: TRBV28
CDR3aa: CASNPVARHNEQFF

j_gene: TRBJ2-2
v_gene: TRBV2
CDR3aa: CASKERGGNTGELFF

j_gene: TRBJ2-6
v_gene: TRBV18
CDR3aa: CASSATGSGANVLTF

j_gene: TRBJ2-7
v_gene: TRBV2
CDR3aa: CASPKPGLAAYEQYF

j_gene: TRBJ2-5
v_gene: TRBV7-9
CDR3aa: CASSLGRREGETQYF

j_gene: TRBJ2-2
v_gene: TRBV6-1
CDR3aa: CASTQTAGVGTGELFF

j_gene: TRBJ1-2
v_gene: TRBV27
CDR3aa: CASSRGGYGYTF

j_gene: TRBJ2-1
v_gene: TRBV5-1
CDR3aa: CASSLDISGGQEQFF

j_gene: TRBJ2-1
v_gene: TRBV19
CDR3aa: CASSGDGGGYNEQFF

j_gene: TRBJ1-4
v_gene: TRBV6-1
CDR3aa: CASSARGPGDEKLFF

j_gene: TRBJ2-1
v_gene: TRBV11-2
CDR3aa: CASSSTGNRNEQFF

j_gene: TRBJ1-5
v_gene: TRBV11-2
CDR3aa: CASSLSSGPQHF

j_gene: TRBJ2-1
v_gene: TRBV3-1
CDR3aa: CASSDRGFSYNEQFF

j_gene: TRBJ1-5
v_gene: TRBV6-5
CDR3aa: CASSYEGAYQPQHF

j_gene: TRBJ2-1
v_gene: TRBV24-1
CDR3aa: CATSVTSFGEQFF

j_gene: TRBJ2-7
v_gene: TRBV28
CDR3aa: CASSFPRTSGRAEEQYF